The sequence of this T cell receptor beta chain was determined in a study of technical replicates of blood from several donors. TCRdb keeps only in-frame clones here, not all; method: immunoSEQ multiplex PCR. Among just under 100,000 clones listed, 95% were seen once. Germline V gene sequence: CDR1 MDHEN, CDR2 SYDVKM. Trimming at V came to 8 bases and at J to 4 bases, leaving 9 bases not matched to a gene. The CDR3 contains 15 residues. The receptor was isolated from a human donor in good health. The chain links TRBV28 to TRBJ2-1, with TRBD1 matching 9 bases. Sample: T cells isolated from PBMCs. The CDR3 DNA is TGTGCCAGCTACCAGCGGGACAGGGCTTACAATGAGCAGTTCTTC. Its protein product is CASYQRDRAYNEQFF.